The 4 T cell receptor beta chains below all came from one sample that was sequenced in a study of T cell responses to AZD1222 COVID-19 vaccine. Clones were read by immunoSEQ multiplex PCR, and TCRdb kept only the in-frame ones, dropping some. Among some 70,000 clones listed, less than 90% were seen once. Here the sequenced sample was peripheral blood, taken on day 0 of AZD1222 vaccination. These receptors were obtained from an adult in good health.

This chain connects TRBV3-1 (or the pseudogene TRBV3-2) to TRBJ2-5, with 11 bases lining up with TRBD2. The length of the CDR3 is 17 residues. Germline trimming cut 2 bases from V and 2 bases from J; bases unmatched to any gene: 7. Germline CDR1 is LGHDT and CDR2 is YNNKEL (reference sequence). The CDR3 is CASSQYSLAGGQETQYF. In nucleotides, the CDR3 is TGTGCCAGCAGCCAATACTCTTTAGCGGGGGGGCAAGAGACCCAGTACTTC.

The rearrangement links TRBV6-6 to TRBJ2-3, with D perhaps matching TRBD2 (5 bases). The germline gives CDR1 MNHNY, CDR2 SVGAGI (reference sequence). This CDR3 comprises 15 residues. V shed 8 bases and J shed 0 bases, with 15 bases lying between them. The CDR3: CASGLSWSSTDTQYF. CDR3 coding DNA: TGTGCCAGCGGACTCTCCTGGAGTAGCACAGATACGCAGTATTTT.

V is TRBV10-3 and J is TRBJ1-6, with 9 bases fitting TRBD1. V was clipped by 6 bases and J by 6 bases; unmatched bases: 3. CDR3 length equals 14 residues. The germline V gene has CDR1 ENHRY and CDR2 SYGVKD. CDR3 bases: TGTGCCATCAGAGGGGGACAGGGTAATTCACCCCTCCACTTT. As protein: CAIRGGQGNSPLHF.

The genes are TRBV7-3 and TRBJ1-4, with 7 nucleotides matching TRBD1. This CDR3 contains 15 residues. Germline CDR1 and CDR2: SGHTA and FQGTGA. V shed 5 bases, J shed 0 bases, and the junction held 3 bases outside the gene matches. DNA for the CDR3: TGTGCCAGCAGCGCAGGGGGGGCAACTAATGAAAAACTGTTTTTT. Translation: CASSAGGATNEKLFF.